The 30 T cell receptor beta chains below come from one sample, sequenced in a study of cytomegalovirus exposure and HLA in healthy donors. PCR employed 60 Vbeta and 13 Jbeta primers. The table came from immunoSEQ multiplex PCR; TCRdb's copy has only in-frame clones and leaves some out. This table has roughly 150,000 clones, less than 85% appearing once. Sequences were obtained from PBMCs. Receptor source: a woman aged 55-69 years in good health and CMV-seropositive.

The J gene is TRBJ2-5, the V gene TRBV10-3, with 8 bases lining up with TRBD1. CDR3 length equals 13 residues. V gave up 8 bases and J gave up 4 bases; unmatched junction bases: 6. The germline V gene has CDR1 ENHRY and CDR2 SYGVKD. CDR3 loop: CAIWTGSGETQYF. CDR3 in DNA: TGTGCCATCTGGACAGGGAGTGGAGAGACCCAGTACTTC.

The rearrangement uses TRBV10-1 and TRBJ2-1, with 12 positions matching TRBD2. The germline CDR1 and CDR2 sequences are WNHNN and SYGVQD (reference sequence). V lost 6 bases and J lost 4; bases outside the gene matches: 4. This CDR3 has 15 residues. The CDR3, as DNA: TGCGCCAGCAGCGACGGGACTAGCGGGTACAATGAGCAGTTCTTC. Residues: CASSDGTSGYNEQFF.

The sample holds a few counts of this clone. This rearrangement joins TRBV10-1 to TRBJ2-7, with 11 bases fitting TRBD2. The CDR3 totals 14 residues. From germline, CDR1 is WNHNN and CDR2 SYGVQD (reference sequence). J gave up 3 bases and V 2 bases, and 0 bases lay outside the gene matches. Here the CDR3 DNA reads TGCGCCAGCAGTGAGGGACTAGCGGGCTACGAGCAGTACTTC. Its protein product is CASSEGLAGYEQYF.

The V call is TRBV7-9, the J call TRBJ2-5, with unresolved D. The end of the DNA aligns better with TRBJ2-7, so the J call may be wrong. The CDR3 consists of 15 residues. The germline V gene has CDR1 SEHNR and CDR2 FQNEAQ (reference sequence). The CDR3 loop is CASSLVELKTYEQYF. The CDR3 bases are TGTGCCAGCAGCTTAGTGGAGCTTAAGACCTACGAGCAGTACTTC.

The genes are TRBV29-1 and TRBJ2-1, with D hard to call. Germline V lookup: CDR1 SQVTM, CDR2 ANQGSEA. The CDR3 contains 11 residues. V lost 6 bases to trimming and J lost 7 bases, with 10 bases between them. The CDR3 loop reads CSVVTRNEQFF. In DNA form, the CDR3 reads TGCAGCGTCGTGACGAGGAATGAGCAGTTCTTC.

The rearrangement links TRBV9 to TRBJ2-1; 9 nucleotides line up with TRBD2. After removal of 1 base from V and 7 bases from J, the junction contained 6 bases not matched to a gene. This CDR3 comprises 15 residues. Germline values: CDR1 SGDLS, CDR2 YYNGEE. The CDR3 DNA is TGTGCCAGCAGCGTAACAGCGGGAGGCCGTAATGAGCAGTTCTTC. It codes for CASSVTAGGRNEQFF.

This sequence joins TRBV11-3 and TRBJ2-1; 8 bases map to TRBD2. This CDR3 is built from 15 residues. Germline V lookup: CDR1 SGHNT, CDR2 YENEEA. V shed 5 bases, J shed 2 bases, and the junction held 5 bases outside the gene matches. CDR3 loop: CASSTREGAYNEQFF. CDR3 DNA sequence: TGTGCCAGCAGCACCCGGGAGGGGGCCTACAATGAGCAGTTCTTC.

The chain couples TRBV30 to TRBJ1-1; TRBD1 might be the D (6 bases). V dropped 4 bases and J dropped 1 base, with 10 bases sitting between them. Germline values: CDR1 GTSNPN, CDR2 SVGIG (reference sequence). The CDR3 is 13 residues long. The CDR3 region is CAWTGASNTEAFF. The CDR3 DNA reads as TGTGCCTGGACAGGGGCGTCGAACACTGAAGCTTTCTTT.

The chain carries TRBV10-3 and TRBJ1-5; TRBD1 matches at 8 bases. Looked up from germline, CDR1 is ENHRY and CDR2 is SYGVKD. J lost 0 bases, V lost 10 bases, and 8 bases had no gene match. The CDR3 is 15 residues long. CDR3 residues: CATGQGGDSNQPQHF. The CDR3 region has the DNA TGTGCCACCGGACAGGGCGGGGATAGCAATCAGCCCCAGCATTTT.

This chain uses TRBV19 with TRBJ2-6; 7 nucleotides match TRBD1. With V trimmed by 4 bases and J by 13 bases, 10 bases remained unmatched. This CDR3 comprises 14 residues. Germline CDR1 and CDR2: LNHDA and SQIVND (reference sequence). The CDR3 DNA sequence: TGTGCCAGTAGTAGATATACAGGGGAAGGGGTCCTGACTTTC. It codes for CASSRYTGEGVLTF.

This chain links TRBV9 with TRBJ2-3; 7 bases line up with TRBD1. This CDR3 contains 16 residues. With 6 bases clipped from V and 2 bases from J, the junction kept 12 bases outside the gene matches. From germline, CDR1 is SGDLS and CDR2 YYNGEE. The CDR3 is CASTSRGTEITDTQYF. CDR3 bases: TGTGCCAGCACCTCCCGAGGGACAGAGATCACAGATACGCAGTATTTT.

V gene TRBV15 combines with J gene TRBJ1-6; 8 positions agree with TRBD1. Germline-derived CDR1 and CDR2 are LNHNV and YYDKDF (reference sequence). The CDR3 length is 17 residues. V shed 3 bases and J 2 bases; nucleotides not matched to a gene: 6. The CDR3 nucleotides are TGTGCCACCAGCAGGGACAGGGTCGGCGCCTATAATTCACCCCTCCACTTT. Protein product: CATSRDRVGAYNSPLHF.

The chain has TRBV18 and TRBJ2-3; TRBD1 matches at 7 bases. In germline, CDR1 is KGHSH, CDR2 LQKENI. The CDR3 totals 14 residues. Losses at the gene ends were 0 bases for V and 4 bases for J; bases not matched to a gene: 1. CDR3 DNA: TGTGCCAGCTCACCACCGGGACAGTCAGATACGCAGTATTTT. Translating gives CASSPPGQSDTQYF.

V usage is TRBV11-2 and J usage is TRBJ2-7, with 8 bases that match TRBD2. CDR3 length: 16 amino acids. Germline CDR1 SGHAT, CDR2 FQNNGV. V dropped 4 bases and J dropped 3; count of bases not matched to a gene: 11. The CDR3 sequence: CASSSTIAGRLYEQYF. Here the CDR3 DNA reads TGTGCCAGCAGCTCTACAATAGCGGGGCGGCTCTACGAGCAGTACTTC.

The CDR3 DNA sequence: TGCGCCAGCAGCCCGGGGACAGGTTCCCCTCAGCCCCAGCATTTT. This encodes CASSPGTGSPQPQHF. The V gene is TRBV5-1, the J gene TRBJ1-5, with 8 bases fitting TRBD1. V lost 4 bases to trimming and J lost 6 bases; unmatched junction nucleotides: 9. Germline V gene sequence: CDR1 SGHRS, CDR2 YFSETQ. The CDR3 is 15 residues long. The complete variable domain, with remaining parts taken from reference TRBV5-1 and TRBJ1-5, reads KAGVTQTPRYLIKTRGQQVTLSCSPISGHRSVSWYQQTPGQGLQFLFEYFSETQRNKGNFPGRFSGRQFSNSRSEMNVSTLELGDSALYLCASSPGTGSPQPQHFGDGTRLSIL.

The DNA for the CDR3 is TGCACCAGCAGCCAAGAAGGGCGGGAGGGTAACGCCGGGGAGCTGTTTTTT. Its translation: CTSSQEGREGNAGELFF. V and J are TRBV1 and TRBJ2-2; TRBD2, the table's D call, lacks a check against the DNA. TRBV1 is marked as a pseudogene. The CDR3 extends over 17 amino acids.

This chain uses TRBV10-3 with TRBJ2-7; the D gene is possibly TRBD2 (6 bases). Germline CDR1 ENHRY, CDR2 SYGVKD. This CDR3 comprises 13 residues. Trimming cost V 8 bases and J 6 bases, with 17 bases left between them. CDR3 coding DNA: TGTGCCATCGGACCGAATTCCGGGAGCGAGCAGTACTTC. The encoded protein is CAIGPNSGSEQYF.

This clone was counted a few times. The gene calls are TRBV2 and TRBJ2-3; the match to TRBD1 covers 7 bases. CDR1 and CDR2 from the germline V gene are SNHLY and FYNNEI. The CDR3 is 14 amino acids. Germline trimming cut 5 bases from V and 3 bases from J; bases unmatched to any gene: 5. The CDR3 sequence is CASSRDRSTDTQYF. CDR3 DNA sequence: TGTGCCAGCAGTCGGGACAGATCTACAGATACGCAGTATTTT.

This chain joins TRBV30 and TRBJ1-3; tentative D call: TRBD1 (5 bases). The CDR3 contains 12 residues. Germline-derived CDR1 and CDR2 are GTSNPN and SVGIG (reference sequence). Deletions cut 5 bases from V and 1 base from J, with 6 bases between. The chain's CDR3 is CAWGGSGNTIYF. The CDR3, as DNA: TGTGCCTGGGGGGGGTCTGGAAACACCATATATTTT.

The chain carries TRBV10-2 and TRBJ1-1, with TRBD1 matching 7 bases. V lost 6 bases, J lost 5 bases, and 9 bases stayed unmatched. The germline V gene has CDR1 WSHSY and CDR2 SAAADI. The CDR3 consists of 14 residues. The DNA for the CDR3 is TGCGCCAGCAGCAACCCGACAGGGAGGACTGAAGCTTTCTTT. Protein product: CASSNPTGRTEAFF.

The chain recombines TRBV2 with TRBJ2-2, with 11 positions matching TRBD2. The CDR3 contains 18 residues. Trimming at V came to 1 base and at J to 4 bases, leaving 8 bases not matched to a gene. Germline V gene lookup returns CDR1 SNHLY and CDR2 FYNNEI. The CDR3 loop is CASSEEASGRIVTGELFF. The CDR3 DNA is TGTGCCAGCAGTGAAGAGGCTAGCGGGAGGATTGTCACCGGGGAGCTGTTTTTT.

The chain recombines TRBV5-1 with TRBJ1-1; 7 positions agree with TRBD1. From germline, CDR1 is SGHRS and CDR2 YFSETQ. The CDR3 covers 16 residues. Trimming at V came to 4 bases and at J to 1 base, leaving 10 bases not matched to a gene. Here the CDR3 reads CASSPQVQGTNTEAFF. The CDR3 nucleotides read TGCGCCAGCAGCCCCCAGGTACAGGGGACGAACACTGAAGCTTTCTTT.

The chain couples TRBV11-2 to TRBJ1-1; TRBD1 is a possible D gene (6 bases). V gave up 7 bases and J gave up 6 bases, with 21 bases separating them. The CDR3 length is 15 residues. The germline V gene encodes CDR1 SGHAT and CDR2 FQNNGV. This CDR3 reads CASTRIGTQISEAFF. The CDR3, as DNA: TGTGCCAGCACCAGAATCGGGACACAGATTTCTGAAGCTTTCTTT.

This chain links TRBV10-3 with TRBJ2-7; the match to TRBD1 covers 7 bases. This CDR3 has 11 residues. The germline V gene encodes CDR1 ENHRY and CDR2 SYGVKD. Trimming at V came to 6 bases and at J to 6 bases, leaving 2 bases not matched to a gene. DNA for the CDR3: TGTGCCATCAGAGACAGGGTCGAGCAGTACTTC. The encoded protein is CAIRDRVEQYF.

The J gene is TRBJ2-2, the V gene TRBV5-6; no reliable D call. The CDR3 totals 11 residues. Germline values: CDR1 SGHDT, CDR2 YYEEEE. Trimming removed 0 bases from V and 10 bases from J, with 4 bases in between. This CDR3 is CASSLASELFF. The CDR3 DNA sequence: TGTGCCAGCAGCTTGGCGTCGGAGCTGTTTTTT.

This clone has more than one count but fewer than ten. Other DNA sequences in this specimen translate into the identical CDR3. The chain joins TRBV2 to TRBJ2-7, with TRBD1 as a possible D gene (6 bases). The CDR3 length is 12 residues. Germline loops: CDR1 SNHLY, CDR2 FYNNEI. V lost 3 bases to trimming and J lost 4 bases, with 7 bases between them. The CDR3 DNA reads as TGTGCCAGCAGTGACAGGGGATACGAGCAGTACTTC. It is translated as CASSDRGYEQYF.

The V and J genes are TRBV5-1 and TRBJ1-1; TRBD1 matches at 7 bases. Trimming at V came to 3 bases and at J to 0 bases, leaving 2 bases not matched to a gene. Looked up from germline, CDR1 is SGHRS and CDR2 is YFSETQ. The CDR3 is made up of 14 amino acids. CDR3: CASSSTGMNTEAFF. CDR3 nucleotides: TGCGCCAGCAGCTCGACAGGGATGAACACTGAAGCTTTCTTT.

V and J are TRBV7-2 and TRBJ2-1; 11 positions agree with TRBD2. The CDR3 is made up of 17 amino acids. Per the germline V gene, CDR1 is SGHTA and CDR2 is FQGNSA. Trimming took 4 bases from V and 4 from J; bases not matched to a gene: 9. The CDR3 sequence is CASSSYSGTSGYNEQFF. In nucleotides, the CDR3 is TGTGCCAGCAGCTCCTATAGCGGGACTAGCGGATACAATGAGCAGTTCTTC.

This sequence joins TRBV9 and TRBJ2-5; 13 positions agree with TRBD2. The J segment lost 7 bases and the V segment lost 0 bases, leaving 12 bases of the junction unmatched. The CDR3 loop spans 18 amino acids. CDR1 and CDR2 (germline): SGDLS, YYNGEE. DNA of the CDR3: TGTGCCAGCAGCGTAGGGACTAGCGGGAGCGGGGTTCGGGTGACCCAGTACTTC. Translated, it gives CASSVGTSGSGVRVTQYF.

V and J are TRBV2 and TRBJ1-1; weak D call: TRBD1 (5 bases). In germline, CDR1 is SNHLY, CDR2 FYNNEI. The CDR3 covers 13 residues. V gave up 8 bases and J gave up 1 base, with 11 bases separating them. The CDR3 protein is CASSSQGNTEAFF. CDR3 DNA: TGTGCCAGCTCCTCGCAGGGGAACACTGAAGCTTTCTTT.